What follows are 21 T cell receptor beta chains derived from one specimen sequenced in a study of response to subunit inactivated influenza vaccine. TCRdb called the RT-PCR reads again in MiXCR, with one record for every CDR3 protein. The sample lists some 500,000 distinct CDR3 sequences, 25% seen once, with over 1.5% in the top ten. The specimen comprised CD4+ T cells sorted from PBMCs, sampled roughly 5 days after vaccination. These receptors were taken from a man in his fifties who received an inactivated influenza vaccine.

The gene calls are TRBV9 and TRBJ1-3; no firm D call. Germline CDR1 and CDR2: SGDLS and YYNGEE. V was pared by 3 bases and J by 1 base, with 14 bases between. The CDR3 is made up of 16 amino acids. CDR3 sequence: CASSANPRGSGNTIYF. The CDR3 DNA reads TGTGCCAGCAGCGCCAATCCTCGTGGGTCTGGAAACACCATATATTTT.

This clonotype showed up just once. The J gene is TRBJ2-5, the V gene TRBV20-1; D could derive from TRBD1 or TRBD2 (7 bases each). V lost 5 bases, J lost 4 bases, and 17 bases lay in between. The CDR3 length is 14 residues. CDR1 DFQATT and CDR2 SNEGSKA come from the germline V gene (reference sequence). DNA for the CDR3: TGCAGTGCTCAGGGGGGGGGAGAGAGAGAGACCCAGTACTTC. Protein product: CSAQGGGERETQYF.

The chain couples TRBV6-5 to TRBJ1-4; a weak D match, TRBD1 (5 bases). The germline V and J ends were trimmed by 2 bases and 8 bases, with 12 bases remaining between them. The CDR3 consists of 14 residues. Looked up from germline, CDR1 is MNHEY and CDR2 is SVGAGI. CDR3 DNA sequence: TGTGCCAGCAGTTACGGGGGGAAAGGGGAAAAACTGTTTTTT. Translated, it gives CASSYGGKGEKLFF.

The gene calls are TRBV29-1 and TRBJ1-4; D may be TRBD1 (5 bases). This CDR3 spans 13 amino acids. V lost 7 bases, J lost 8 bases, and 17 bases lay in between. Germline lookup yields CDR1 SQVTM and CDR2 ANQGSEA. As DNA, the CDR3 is TGCAGCGCTAAGGACAACCCAAGGGAAAAACTGTTTTTT. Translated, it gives CSAKDNPREKLFF.

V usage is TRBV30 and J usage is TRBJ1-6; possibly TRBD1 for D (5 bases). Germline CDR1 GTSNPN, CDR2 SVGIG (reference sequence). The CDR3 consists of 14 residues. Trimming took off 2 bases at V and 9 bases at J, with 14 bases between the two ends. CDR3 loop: CAWSSGTGGSPLHF. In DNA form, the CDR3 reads TGTGCCTGGAGTTCCGGGACCGGAGGTTCACCCCTCCACTTT.

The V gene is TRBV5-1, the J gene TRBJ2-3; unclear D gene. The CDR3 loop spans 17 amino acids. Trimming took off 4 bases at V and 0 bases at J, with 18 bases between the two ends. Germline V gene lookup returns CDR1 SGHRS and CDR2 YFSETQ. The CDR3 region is CASSPRTGPSSTDTQYF. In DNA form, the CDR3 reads TGCGCCAGCAGCCCCCGGACCGGGCCCTCTAGCACAGATACGCAGTATTTT.

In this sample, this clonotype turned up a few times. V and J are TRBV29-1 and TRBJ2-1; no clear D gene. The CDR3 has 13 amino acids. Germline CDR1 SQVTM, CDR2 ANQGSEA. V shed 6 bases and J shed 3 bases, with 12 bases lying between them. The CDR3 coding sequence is TGCAGCGTAGCGAACAATAACTACAATGAGCAGTTCTTC. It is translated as CSVANNNYNEQFF.

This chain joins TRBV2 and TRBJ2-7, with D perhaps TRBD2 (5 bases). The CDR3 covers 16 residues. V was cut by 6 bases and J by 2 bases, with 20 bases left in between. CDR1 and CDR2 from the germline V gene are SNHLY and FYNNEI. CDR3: CASRTTSGHPPYEQYF. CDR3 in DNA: TGTGCCAGCAGAACAACGAGCGGCCACCCCCCCTACGAGCAGTACTTC.

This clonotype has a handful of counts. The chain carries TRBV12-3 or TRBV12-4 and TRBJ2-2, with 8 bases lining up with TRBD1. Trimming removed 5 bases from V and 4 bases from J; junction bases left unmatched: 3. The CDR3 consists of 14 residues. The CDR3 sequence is CASSPDRGTGELFF. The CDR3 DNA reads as TGTGCCAGCAGTCCTGACAGGGGCACCGGGGAGCTGTTTTTT.

CDR3 region: CSVTGGRQGNTGELFF. DNA for the CDR3: TGCAGCGTGACGGGGGGCCGACAGGGGAACACCGGGGAGCTGTTTTTT. The chain uses TRBV29-1 and TRBJ2-2; D tentatively reads TRBD1 or TRBD2 (7 bases each). The CDR3 has 16 amino acids. Between the trimmed V and J ends, which lost 6 bases and 1 base, there was a span of 18 bases. Germline values: CDR1 SQVTM, CDR2 ANQGSEA.

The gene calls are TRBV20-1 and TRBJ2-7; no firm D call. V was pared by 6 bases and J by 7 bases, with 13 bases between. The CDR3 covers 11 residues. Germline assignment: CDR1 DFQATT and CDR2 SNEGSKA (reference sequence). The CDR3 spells CSARPSWEQYF. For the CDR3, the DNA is TGCAGTGCCCGTCCCTCTTGGGAGCAGTACTTC.

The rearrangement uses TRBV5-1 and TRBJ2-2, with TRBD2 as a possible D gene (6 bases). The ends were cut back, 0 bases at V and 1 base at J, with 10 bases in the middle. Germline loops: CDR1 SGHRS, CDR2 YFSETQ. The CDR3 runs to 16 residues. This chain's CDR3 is CASSLEGGKNTGELFF. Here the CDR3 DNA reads TGCGCCAGCAGCTTGGAGGGCGGGAAGAACACCGGGGAGCTGTTTTTT.

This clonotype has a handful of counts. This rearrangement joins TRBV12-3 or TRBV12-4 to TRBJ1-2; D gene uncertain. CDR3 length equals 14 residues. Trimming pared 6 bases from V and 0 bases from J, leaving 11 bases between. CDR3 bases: TGTGCCAGCAGGCTGACCGAAGCTAACTATGGCTACACCTTC. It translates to CASRLTEANYGYTF.

The CDR3 DNA is TGTGCCAGCAGCTTTGGGGGGCCAAATAGCGGGGAGCTGTTTTTT. Its protein is CASSFGGPNSGELFF. The chain combines TRBV7-2 with TRBJ2-2; perhaps D is TRBD1 or TRBD2 (6 bases each). CDR1 is SGHTA, CDR2 FQGNSA, per germline. V lost 3 bases and J lost 7, with 15 bases in between. The CDR3 is 15 amino acids.

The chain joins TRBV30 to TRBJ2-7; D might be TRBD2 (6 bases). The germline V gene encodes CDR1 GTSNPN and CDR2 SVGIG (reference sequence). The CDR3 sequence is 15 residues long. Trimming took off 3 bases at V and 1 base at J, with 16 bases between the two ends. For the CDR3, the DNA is TGTGCCTGGAGGGCGGGGCAGCCAGGTTCCTACGAGCAGTACTTC. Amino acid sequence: CAWRAGQPGSYEQYF.

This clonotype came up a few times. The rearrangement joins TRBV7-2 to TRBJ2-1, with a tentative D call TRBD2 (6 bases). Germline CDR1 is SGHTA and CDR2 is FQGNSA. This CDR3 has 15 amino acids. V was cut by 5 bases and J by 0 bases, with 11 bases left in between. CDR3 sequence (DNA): TGTGCCAGCAGCCCGGAGGGTGGCTCCTACAATGAGCAGTTCTTC. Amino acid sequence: CASSPEGGSYNEQFF.

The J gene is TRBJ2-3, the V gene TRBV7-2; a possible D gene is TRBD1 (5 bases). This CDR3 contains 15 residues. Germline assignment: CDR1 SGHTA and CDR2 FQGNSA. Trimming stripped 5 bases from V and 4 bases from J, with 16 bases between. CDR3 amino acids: CASSLAGMHADTQYF. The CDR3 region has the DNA TGTGCCAGCAGCCTCGCAGGGATGCACGCAGATACGCAGTATTTT.

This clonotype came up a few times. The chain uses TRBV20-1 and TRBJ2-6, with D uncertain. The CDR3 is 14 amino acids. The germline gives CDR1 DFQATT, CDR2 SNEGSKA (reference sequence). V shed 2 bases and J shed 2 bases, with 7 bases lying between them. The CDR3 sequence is CSARNIPGANVLTF. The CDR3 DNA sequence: TGCAGTGCTAGAAACATTCCTGGGGCCAACGTCCTGACTTTC.

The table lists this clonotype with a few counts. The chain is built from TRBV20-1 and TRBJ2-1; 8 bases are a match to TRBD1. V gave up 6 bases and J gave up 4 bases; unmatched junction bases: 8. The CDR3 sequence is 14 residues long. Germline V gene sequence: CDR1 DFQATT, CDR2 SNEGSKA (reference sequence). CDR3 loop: CSANTGTGYNEQFF. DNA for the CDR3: TGCAGTGCAAATACCGGGACAGGTTACAATGAGCAGTTCTTC.

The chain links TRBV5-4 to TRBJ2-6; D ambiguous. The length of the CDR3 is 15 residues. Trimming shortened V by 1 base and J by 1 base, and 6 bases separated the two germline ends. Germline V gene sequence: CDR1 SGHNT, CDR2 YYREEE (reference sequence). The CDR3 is CASSLYSSGANVLTF. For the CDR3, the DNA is TGTGCCAGCAGCTTGTATTCGTCTGGGGCCAACGTCCTGACTTTC. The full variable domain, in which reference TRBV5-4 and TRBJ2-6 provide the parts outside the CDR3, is ETGVTQSPTHLIKTRGQQVTLRCSSQSGHNTVSWYQQALGQGPQFIFQYYREEENGRGNFPPRFSGLQFPNYSSELNVNALELDDSALYLCASSLYSSGANVLTFGAGSRLTVL.

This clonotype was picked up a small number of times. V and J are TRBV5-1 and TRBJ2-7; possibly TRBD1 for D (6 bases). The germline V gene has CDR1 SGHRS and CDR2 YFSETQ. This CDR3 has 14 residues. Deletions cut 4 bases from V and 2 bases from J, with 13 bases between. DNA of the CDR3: TGCGCCAGCAGCCTGGGGGCGGAAACCTACGAGCAGTACTTC. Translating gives CASSLGAETYEQYF.